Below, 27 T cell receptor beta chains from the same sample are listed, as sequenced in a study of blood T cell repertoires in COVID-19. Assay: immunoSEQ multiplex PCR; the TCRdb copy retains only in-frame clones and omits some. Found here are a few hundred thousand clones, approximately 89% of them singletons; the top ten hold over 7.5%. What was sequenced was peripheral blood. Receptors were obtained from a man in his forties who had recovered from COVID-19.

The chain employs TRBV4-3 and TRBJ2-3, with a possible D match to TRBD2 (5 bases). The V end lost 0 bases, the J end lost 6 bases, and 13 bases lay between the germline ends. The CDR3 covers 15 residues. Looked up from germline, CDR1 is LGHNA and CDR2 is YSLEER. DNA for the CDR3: TGCGCCAGCAGCCAAGATCGACTAAAGACGGATACGCAGTATTTT. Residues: CASSQDRLKTDTQYF.

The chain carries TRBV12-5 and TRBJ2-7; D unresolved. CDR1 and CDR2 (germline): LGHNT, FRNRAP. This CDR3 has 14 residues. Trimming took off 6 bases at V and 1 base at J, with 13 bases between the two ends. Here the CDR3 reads CASGPPADSYEQYF. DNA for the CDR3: TGTGCTAGTGGGCCCCCCGCAGATTCCTACGAGCAGTACTTC.

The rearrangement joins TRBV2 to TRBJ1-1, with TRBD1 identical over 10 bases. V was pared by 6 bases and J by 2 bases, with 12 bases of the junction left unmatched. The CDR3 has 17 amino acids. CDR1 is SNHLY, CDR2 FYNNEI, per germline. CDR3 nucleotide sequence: TGTGCCAGCAGAGAACTCAAGCGGACAGGGGGTAACACTGAAGCTTTCTTT. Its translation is CASRELKRTGGNTEAFF.

The DNA of the CDR3 is TGTGCCAGCAGCATATTAAGGGGAGGCTCACCCCTCCACTTT. Its protein is CASSILRGGSPLHF. The chain links TRBV21-1 to TRBJ1-6. TRBV21-1 is noted as a pseudogene. The CDR3 loop spans 14 amino acids.

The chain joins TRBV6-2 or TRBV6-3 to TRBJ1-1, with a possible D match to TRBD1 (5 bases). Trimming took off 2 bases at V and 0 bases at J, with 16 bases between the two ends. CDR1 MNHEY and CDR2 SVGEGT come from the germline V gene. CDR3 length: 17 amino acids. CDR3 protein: CASSYPTENRMNTEAFF. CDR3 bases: TGTGCCAGCAGTTACCCGACAGAGAACCGCATGAACACTGAAGCTTTCTTT.

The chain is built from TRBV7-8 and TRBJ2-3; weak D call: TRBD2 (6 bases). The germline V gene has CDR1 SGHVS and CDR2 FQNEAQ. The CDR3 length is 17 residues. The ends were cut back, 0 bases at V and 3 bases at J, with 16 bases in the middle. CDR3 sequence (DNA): TGTGCCAGCAGCTTAGCCTATAAGCGGAGGGGTACAGATACGCAGTATTTT. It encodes CASSLAYKRRGTDTQYF.

This CDR3 reads CASSSASGAYNEQFF. The CDR3 DNA follows: TGTGCCAGCAGTTCGGCTAGCGGAGCTTACAATGAGCAGTTCTTC. The rearrangement uses TRBV27 and TRBJ2-1; 7 bases match TRBD2. This CDR3 spans 15 amino acids. V lost 4 bases, J lost 4 bases, and 7 bases stayed unmatched. CDR1 and CDR2 (germline): MNHEY, SMNVEV (reference sequence).

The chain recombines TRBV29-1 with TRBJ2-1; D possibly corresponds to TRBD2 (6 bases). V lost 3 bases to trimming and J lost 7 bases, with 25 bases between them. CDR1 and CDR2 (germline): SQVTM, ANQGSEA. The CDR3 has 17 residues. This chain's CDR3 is CSVELIKRGLMVNEQFF. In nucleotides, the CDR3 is TGCAGCGTTGAGTTGATTAAACGGGGACTGATGGTAAATGAGCAGTTCTTC.

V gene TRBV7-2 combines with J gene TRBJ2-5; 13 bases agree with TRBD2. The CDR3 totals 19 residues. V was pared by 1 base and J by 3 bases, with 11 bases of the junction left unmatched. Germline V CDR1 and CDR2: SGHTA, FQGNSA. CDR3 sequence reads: CASSLGPPGLAGRKETQYF. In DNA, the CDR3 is TGTGCCAGCAGCTTAGGACCCCCGGGACTAGCGGGAAGAAAAGAGACCCAGTACTTC.

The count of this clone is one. This CDR3 reads CAWSQGVRTYEQYF. In nucleotides, the CDR3 is TGTGCCTGGAGTCAGGGGGTAAGGACCTACGAGCAGTACTTC. The J gene is TRBJ2-7, the V gene TRBV30; TRBD1 matches 7 bases. This CDR3 spans 14 amino acids. Germline CDR1 and CDR2: GTSNPN and SVGIG (reference sequence). The trim removed 2 bases at V and 2 bases at J, leaving 6 bases unmatched. Complete variable domain (other parts from reference TRBV30 and TRBJ2-7): SQTIHQWPATLVQPVGSPLSLECTVEGTSNPNLYWYRQAAGRGLQLLFYSVGIGQISSEVPQNLSASRPQDRQFILSSKKLLLSDSGFYLCAWSQGVRTYEQYFGPGTRLTVT.

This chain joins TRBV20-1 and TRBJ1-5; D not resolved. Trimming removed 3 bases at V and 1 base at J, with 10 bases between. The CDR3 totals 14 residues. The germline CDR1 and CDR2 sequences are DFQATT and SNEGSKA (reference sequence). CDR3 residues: CSASERPSNQPQHF. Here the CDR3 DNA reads TGCAGTGCTAGTGAGAGGCCAAGCAATCAGCCCCAGCATTTT.

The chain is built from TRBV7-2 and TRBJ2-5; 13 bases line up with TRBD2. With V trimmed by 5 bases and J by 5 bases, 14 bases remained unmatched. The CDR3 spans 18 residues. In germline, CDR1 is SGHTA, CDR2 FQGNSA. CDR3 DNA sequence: TGTGCCAGCAGCCCCACTAGCGGGGGGGCCGTTCGGCGGGAGACCCAGTACTTC. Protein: CASSPTSGGAVRRETQYF.

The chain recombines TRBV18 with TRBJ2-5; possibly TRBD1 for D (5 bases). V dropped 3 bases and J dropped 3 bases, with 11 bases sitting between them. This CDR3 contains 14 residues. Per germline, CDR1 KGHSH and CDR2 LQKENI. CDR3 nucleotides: TGTGCCAGCTCACCGCCACAGGAGAAAGAGACCCAGTACTTC. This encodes CASSPPQEKETQYF.

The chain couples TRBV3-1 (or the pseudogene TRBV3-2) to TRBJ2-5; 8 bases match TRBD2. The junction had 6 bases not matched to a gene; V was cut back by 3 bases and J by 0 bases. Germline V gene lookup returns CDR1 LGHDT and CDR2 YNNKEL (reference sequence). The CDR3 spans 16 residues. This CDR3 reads CASSHGLAGYQETQYF. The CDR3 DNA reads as TGTGCCAGCAGCCATGGTTTAGCGGGGTACCAAGAGACCCAGTACTTC.

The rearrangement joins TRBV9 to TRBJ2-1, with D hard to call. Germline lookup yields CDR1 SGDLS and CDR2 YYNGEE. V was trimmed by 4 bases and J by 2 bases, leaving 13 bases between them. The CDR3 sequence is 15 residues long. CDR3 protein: CASSPRVSPYNEQFF. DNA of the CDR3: TGTGCCAGCAGCCCCAGAGTTAGCCCCTACAATGAGCAGTTCTTC.

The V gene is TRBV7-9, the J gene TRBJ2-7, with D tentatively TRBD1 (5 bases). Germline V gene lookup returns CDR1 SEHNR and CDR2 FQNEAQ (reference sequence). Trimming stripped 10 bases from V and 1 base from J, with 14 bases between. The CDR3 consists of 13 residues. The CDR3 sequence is CATQGSLSYEQYF. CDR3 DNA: TGTGCCACCCAGGGTAGTCTATCCTACGAGCAGTACTTC.

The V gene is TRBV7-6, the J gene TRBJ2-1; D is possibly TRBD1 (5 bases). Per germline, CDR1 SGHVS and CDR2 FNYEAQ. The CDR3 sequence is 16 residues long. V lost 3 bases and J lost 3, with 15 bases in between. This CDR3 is CASSFVQGSHYNEQFF. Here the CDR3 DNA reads TGTGCCAGCAGCTTTGTTCAGGGTTCCCACTACAATGAGCAGTTCTTC.

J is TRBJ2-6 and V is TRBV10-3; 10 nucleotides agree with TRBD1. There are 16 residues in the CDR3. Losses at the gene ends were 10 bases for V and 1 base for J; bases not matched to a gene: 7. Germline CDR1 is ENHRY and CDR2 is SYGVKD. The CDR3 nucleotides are TGTGCCACGACAGGGGGCGAAATATCTGGGGCCAACGTCCTGACTTTC. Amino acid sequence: CATTGGEISGANVLTF.

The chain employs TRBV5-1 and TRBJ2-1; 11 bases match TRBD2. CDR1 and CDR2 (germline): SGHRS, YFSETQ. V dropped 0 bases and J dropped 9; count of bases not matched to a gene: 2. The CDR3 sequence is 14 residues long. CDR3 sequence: CASSLGLAGGEQFF. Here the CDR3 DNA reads TGCGCCAGCAGCTTGGGCCTAGCGGGAGGTGAGCAGTTCTTC.

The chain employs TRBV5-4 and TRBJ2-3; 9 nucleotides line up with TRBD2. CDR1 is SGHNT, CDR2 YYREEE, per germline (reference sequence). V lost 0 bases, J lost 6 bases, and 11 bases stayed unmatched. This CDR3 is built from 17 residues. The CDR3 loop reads CASSLELAGLPGDTQYF. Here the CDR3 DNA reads TGTGCCAGCAGCTTGGAACTAGCGGGTCTACCAGGGGATACGCAGTATTTT.

The CDR3 loop is CASSLKGPSYEQYF. As DNA, the CDR3 is TGCGCCAGCAGCTTGAAGGGGCCTTCCTACGAGCAGTACTTC. The chain carries TRBV5-1 and TRBJ2-7; D might be TRBD1 (5 bases). CDR1 is SGHRS, CDR2 YFSETQ, per germline. The CDR3 is 14 amino acids. V shed 1 base and J shed 1 base, with 9 bases lying between them.

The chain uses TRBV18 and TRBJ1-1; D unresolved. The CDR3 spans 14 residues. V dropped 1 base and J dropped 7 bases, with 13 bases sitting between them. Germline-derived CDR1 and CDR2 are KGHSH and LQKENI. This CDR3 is CASSPQEASGEAFF. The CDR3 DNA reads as TGTGCCAGCTCACCACAAGAGGCCTCGGGTGAAGCTTTCTTT.

The CDR3 protein is CASSRVGGEVYEQYF. CDR3 sequence (DNA): TGTGCCAGCAGCCGGGTGGGGGGGGAAGTCTACGAGCAGTACTTC. The chain recombines TRBV3-1 (or the pseudogene TRBV3-2) with TRBJ2-7, with 7 bases fitting TRBD2. CDR1 and CDR2 (germline): LGHDT, YNNKEL (reference sequence). The CDR3 totals 15 residues. J gave up 3 bases and V 4 bases, and 9 bases lay outside the gene matches.

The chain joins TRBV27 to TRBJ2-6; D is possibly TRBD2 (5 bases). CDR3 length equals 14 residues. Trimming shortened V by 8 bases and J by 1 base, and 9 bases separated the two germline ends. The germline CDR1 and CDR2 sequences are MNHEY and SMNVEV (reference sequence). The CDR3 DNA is TGTGCCAGCCAGCTAGCTTCTGGGGCCAACGTCCTGACTTTC. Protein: CASQLASGANVLTF.

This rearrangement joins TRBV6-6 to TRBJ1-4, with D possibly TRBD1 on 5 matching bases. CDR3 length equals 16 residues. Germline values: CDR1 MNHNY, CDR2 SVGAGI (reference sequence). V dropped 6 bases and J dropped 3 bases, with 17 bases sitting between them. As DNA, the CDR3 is TGTGCCAGCAGCCCCTGGTCGGGGGGGTCTAATGAAAAACTGTTTTTT. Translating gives CASSPWSGGSNEKLFF.

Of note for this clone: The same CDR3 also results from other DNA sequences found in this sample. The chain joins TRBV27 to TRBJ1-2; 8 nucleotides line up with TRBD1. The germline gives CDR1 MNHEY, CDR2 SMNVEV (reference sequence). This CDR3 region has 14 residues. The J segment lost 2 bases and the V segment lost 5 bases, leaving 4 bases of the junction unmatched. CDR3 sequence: CASSPRQGNYGYTF. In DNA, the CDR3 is TGTGCCAGCAGTCCCAGACAGGGGAACTATGGCTACACCTTC.

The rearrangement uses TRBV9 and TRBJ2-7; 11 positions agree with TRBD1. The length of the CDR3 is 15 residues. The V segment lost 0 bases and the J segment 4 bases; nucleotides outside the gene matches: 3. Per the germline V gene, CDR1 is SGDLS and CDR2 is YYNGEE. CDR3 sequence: CASSVDGQGAYEQYF. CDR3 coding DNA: TGTGCCAGCAGCGTAGACGGACAGGGGGCTTACGAGCAGTACTTC.